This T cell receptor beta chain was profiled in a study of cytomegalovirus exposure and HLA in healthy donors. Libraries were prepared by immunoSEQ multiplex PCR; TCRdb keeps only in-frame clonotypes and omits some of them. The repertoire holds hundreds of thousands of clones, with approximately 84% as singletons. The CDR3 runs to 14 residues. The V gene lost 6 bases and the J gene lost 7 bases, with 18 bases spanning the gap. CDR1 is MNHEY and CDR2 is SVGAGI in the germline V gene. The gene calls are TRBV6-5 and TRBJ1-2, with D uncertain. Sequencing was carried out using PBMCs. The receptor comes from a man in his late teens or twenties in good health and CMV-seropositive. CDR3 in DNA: TGTGCCAGCAGCCCTCCCGGCCTCAATCCTGGCTACACCTTC. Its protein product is CASSPPGLNPGYTF.